This TCR beta chain was documented in a study of Graves' ophthalmopathy and Graves' hyperthyroidism. Findings and limits, study-wide: Sensitivity reached roughly 90% and specificity 75% to 82% for a 13-signature model separating ophthalmopathy from stable hyperthyroidism.

RNA served as the template for amplifying TCR beta CDR3 regions. In the first round, RT-PCR was carried out with HTBI primers, and a multiplex PCR formed the second round. MiXCR, run by TCRdb on the multiplex PCR reads, gives a single entry per CDR3 protein. The table includes roughly 700,000 distinct CDR3 sequences, roughly 41% detected once. Lactation, pregnancy, uncontrolled infections and other autoimmune diseases were all grounds for excluding patients. Thyroid ultrasound, orbital computed tomography, TRAb, serum thyroxine and clinical symptoms formed the basis of diagnosis. On this clonotype itself: The antigen is undetermined. A much more abundant neighbour one base away suggests this may be a read error.

The CDR3 length is 14 residues. Germline values: CDR1 SEHNR, CDR2 FQNEAQ (reference sequence). This receptor was identified in an adult man with Graves' ophthalmopathy. What was sequenced was peripheral blood. V is TRBV7-9 and J is TRBJ2-7; D may correspond to TRBD1 or TRBD2 (5 bases each). The CDR3 is CASSRMGRSCEQYF. Here the CDR3 DNA reads TGTGCCAGCAGCCGAATGGGACGCTCCTGCGAGCAGTACTTC.